This T cell receptor beta chain was sequenced in a study of cytomegalovirus exposure and HLA in healthy donors. On this clone itself: Its antigen is not known.

The study ran its PCR with 60 Vbeta and 13 Jbeta primers. Clones were sequenced by immunoSEQ multiplex PCR, and TCRdb holds only the in-frame ones, with some missing. This table has 140,000 to 150,000 clones, 61% appearing once. General study points: It was reportedly the case that the classifier diagnosed cytomegalovirus status with high specificity and sensitivity. Presence/absence analyses assumed roughly uniform sequencing depth across donors, which may not hold. Sequencing had likely introduced a cluster of highly shared sequence variants as an artifact.

The CDR3 loop spans 13 amino acids. Germline CDR1 and CDR2: MDHEN and SYDVKM. Deletions cut 8 bases from V and 0 bases from J, with 11 bases between. The sequenced material came from PBMCs. The clonotype comes from a male donor in good health and CMV-seronegative. The genes are TRBV28 and TRBJ2-7; no reliable D call. CDR3 protein: CASRSLSSYEQYF. The DNA of the CDR3 is TGTGCCAGCCGCTCCCTTAGCTCCTACGAGCAGTACTTC.